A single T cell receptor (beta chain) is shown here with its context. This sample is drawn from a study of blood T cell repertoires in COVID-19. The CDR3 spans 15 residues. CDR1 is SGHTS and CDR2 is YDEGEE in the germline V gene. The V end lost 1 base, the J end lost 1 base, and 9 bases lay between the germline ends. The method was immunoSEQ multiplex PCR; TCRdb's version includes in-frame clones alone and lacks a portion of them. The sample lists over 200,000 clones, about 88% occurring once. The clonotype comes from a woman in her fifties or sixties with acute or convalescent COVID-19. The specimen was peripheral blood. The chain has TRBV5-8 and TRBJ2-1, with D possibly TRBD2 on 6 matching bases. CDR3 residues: CASSLLGGSYNEQFF. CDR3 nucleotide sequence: TGTGCCAGCAGCTTGTTGGGAGGATCCTACAATGAGCAGTTCTTC.